One and the same sample provided the 30 T cell receptor beta chains below, sequenced in a study of early T cells in non-severe SARS-CoV-2 infection. TCRdb passed the 5' RACE reads through MiXCR, listing each CDR3 protein once. The sample lists tens of thousands of distinct CDR3 sequences, roughly an eighth occurring once. The sequenced sample was whole blood. These receptors were obtained from an adult who was a healthcare worker with PCR-confirmed SARS-CoV-2 infection or an uninfected control (not recorded which).

In its sample, this clonotype was seen a few times. The chain uses TRBV13 and TRBJ2-1; 7 nucleotides agree with TRBD2. Germline CDR1 reads PRHDT; CDR2 reads FYEKMQ (reference sequence). This CDR3 contains 17 residues. V trimming: 5 bases; J trimming: 0 bases; junction bases outside the gene matches: 10. Here the CDR3 DNA reads TGTGCCAGCAGCCCCCGCGGGGGTCGAAGCTCCTACAATGAGCAGTTCTTC. Translating gives CASSPRGGRSSYNEQFF.

V gene TRBV29-1 combines with J gene TRBJ1-2; D is possibly TRBD1 (5 bases). The CDR3 has 9 amino acids. The germline CDR1 and CDR2 sequences are SQVTM and ANQGSEA. Trimming cost V 6 bases and J 14 bases, with 13 bases left between them. The CDR3 region is CSVPSEGTF. As DNA, the CDR3 is TGCAGCGTACCCTCCGAGGGGACCTTC.

This clonotype was seen many times. The chain has TRBV29-1 and TRBJ2-1; no definite D call. The CDR3 spans 12 residues. The V end lost 8 bases, the J end lost 6 bases, and 14 bases lay between the germline ends. CDR1 SQVTM and CDR2 ANQGSEA come from the germline V gene. CDR3 loop: CSSRLGVNEQFF. The CDR3 DNA reads TGCAGCTCTCGTCTGGGCGTCAATGAGCAGTTCTTC.

The sample holds one count of this clonotype. A much larger clonotype is one base distant, so this may be a read error. The chain uses TRBV20-1 and TRBJ1-2; D ambiguous. The CDR3 runs 8 residues. Germline CDR1 reads DFQATT; CDR2 reads SNEGSKA (reference sequence). The chain's CDR3 is CRAYGHTF. The CDR3, as DNA: TGCAGGGCATATGGCCACACCTTC.

The CDR3, as DNA: TGCGCCAGCAGCTTGGTGCCGGTCGGGGACGAGCAGTACTTC. Translating it yields CASSLVPVGDEQYF. The V and J genes are TRBV5-1 and TRBJ2-7; D might be TRBD2 (5 bases). The CDR3 spans 14 residues. The V and J ends lost 0 bases and 5 bases respectively, with 12 bases between them. Germline values: CDR1 SGHRS, CDR2 YFSETQ.

This chain joins TRBV5-1 and TRBJ1-5; D is perhaps TRBD1 (5 bases). CDR1 SGHRS and CDR2 YFSETQ come from the germline V gene. Trimming took off 0 bases at V and 4 bases at J, with 11 bases between the two ends. This CDR3 region has 15 residues. The CDR3 is CASSLGPAGNQPQHF. Here the CDR3 DNA reads TGCGCCAGCAGCTTGGGACCGGCAGGGAATCAGCCCCAGCATTTT.

This clonotype appeared once. CDR3 sequence reads: CASSFGTADPGEQYF. CDR3 DNA sequence: TGCGCCAGCAGCTTCGGGACAGCCGACCCGGGCGAGCAGTACTTC. The J gene is TRBJ2-7, the V gene TRBV5-1, with 7 bases lining up with TRBD1. V lost 2 bases, J lost 6 bases, and 11 bases stayed unmatched. Germline V gives CDR1 SGHRS, CDR2 YFSETQ. The CDR3 is 15 residues long.

This clonotype appeared once. This rearrangement joins TRBV7-2 to TRBJ1-2, with a weak D call TRBD1 (5 bases). The CDR3 has 15 amino acids. Deletions cut 5 bases from V and 4 bases from J, with 17 bases between. Germline-derived CDR1 and CDR2 are SGHTA and FQGNSA. For the CDR3, the DNA is TGTGCCAGCAGCCTCCCAGAGGTCAGGGCCTATGGCTACACCTTC. Amino acid sequence: CASSLPEVRAYGYTF. The full variable domain, its missing parts supplied by reference TRBV7-2 and TRBJ1-2, is GAGVSQSPSNKVTEKGKDVELRCDPISGHTALYWYRQSLGQGLEFLIYFQGNSAPDKSGLPSDRFSAERTGGSVSTLTIQRTQQEDSAVYLCASSLPEVRAYGYTFGSGTRLTVV.

This chain's CDR3 is CASSSQGSSYEQYF. CDR3 nucleotides: TGTGCCAGCAGCTCACAGGGTAGCTCCTACGAGCAGTACTTC. The chain combines TRBV7-9 with TRBJ2-7; possibly TRBD1 for D (6 bases). Trimming pared 4 bases from V and 0 bases from J, leaving 10 bases between. The V gene's germline CDR1 is SEHNR and CDR2 FQNEAQ (reference sequence). The CDR3 has 14 amino acids.

The chain combines TRBV14 with TRBJ1-6; D ambiguous. With 5 bases removed from V and 8 bases from J, the gap between germline ends came to 10 bases. CDR3 size: 13 residues. From germline, CDR1 is SGHDN and CDR2 FVKESK. DNA of the CDR3: TGTGCCAGCAGCTCAGAGAGGGATTCACCCCTCCACTTT. Protein sequence: CASSSERDSPLHF.

This chain joins TRBV11-3 and TRBJ1-3; no definite D call. The CDR3 is 16 residues long. Per germline, CDR1 SGHNT and CDR2 YENEEA. V was clipped by 5 bases and J by 0 bases, with 14 bases between them. CDR3 nucleotide sequence: TGTGCCAGCAGCCCTTGCGGAGGGCGCTCTGGAAACACCATATATTTT. Its protein is CASSPCGGRSGNTIYF.

This clonotype was counted only a few times. The chain uses TRBV20-1 and TRBJ2-1; 10 nucleotides line up with TRBD2. Germline V gene lookup returns CDR1 DFQATT and CDR2 SNEGSKA (reference sequence). The CDR3 is 15 amino acids. Losses at the gene ends were 4 bases for V and 7 bases for J; bases not matched to a gene: 10. As DNA, the CDR3 is TGCAGTGCTATTGGACTAGCGGTTTTCTTAAATGAGCAGTTCTTC. Amino acids: CSAIGLAVFLNEQFF.

This clonotype came up a few times. This chain links TRBV7-2 with TRBJ2-1; maybe TRBD2 (6 bases). Trimming removed 4 bases from V and 4 bases from J, with 8 bases in between. The CDR3 runs 13 residues. The germline gives CDR1 SGHTA, CDR2 FQGNSA. The DNA for the CDR3 is TGTGCCAGCAGCTCGGGACTTTACAATGAGCAGTTCTTC. It is translated as CASSSGLYNEQFF.

In this sample, this clonotype turned up many times. V is TRBV20-1 and J is TRBJ2-1; TRBD2 might be the D (6 bases). The CDR3 length is 17 residues. V lost 0 bases and J lost 1, with 16 bases in between. In germline, CDR1 is DFQATT, CDR2 SNEGSKA (reference sequence). DNA for the CDR3: TGCAGTGCTAGAGATCCAACTAGCCCGAGTTCCTACAATGAGCAGTTCTTC. Its protein is CSARDPTSPSSYNEQFF.

This clonotype was recorded a few times. The chain couples TRBV28 to TRBJ2-5; the D gene is possibly TRBD2 (5 bases). Looked up from germline, CDR1 is MDHEN and CDR2 is SYDVKM. The CDR3 totals 12 residues. The V end was cut by 10 bases, the J end by 4 bases, with 13 bases between. CDR3 in amino acids: CATVGGPETQYF. The CDR3 coding sequence is TGTGCCACGGTGGGCGGGCCAGAGACCCAGTACTTC.

This clonotype was detected many times. This chain connects TRBV2 to TRBJ2-2, with D unresolved. This CDR3 spans 14 amino acids. V shed 6 bases and J shed 5 bases, with 13 bases lying between them. Germline CDR1 is SNHLY and CDR2 is FYNNEI. CDR3 amino acids: CASSADFLTGELFF. The CDR3 bases are TGTGCCAGCAGCGCGGATTTCCTTACCGGGGAGCTGTTTTTT.

The V call is TRBV25-1, the J call TRBJ2-1; D ambiguous. The CDR3 runs to 14 residues. Germline loops: CDR1 MGHDK, CDR2 SYGVNS. Trimming pared 8 bases from V and 10 bases from J, leaving 21 bases between. The CDR3 nucleotides read TGTGCCAGCGTGGGGTGGGGTTTGTCCCTCGAGCAGTTCTTC. Amino acids: CASVGWGLSLEQFF.

The rearrangement joins TRBV7-8 to TRBJ2-1; 12 bases are a match to TRBD2. Per the germline V gene, CDR1 is SGHVS and CDR2 is FQNEAQ. The CDR3 runs to 17 residues. With 3 bases clipped from V and 2 bases from J, the junction kept 5 bases outside the gene matches. The chain's CDR3 is CASSFSSSGGAYNEQFF. CDR3 nucleotide sequence: TGTGCCAGCAGCTTTTCCTCTAGCGGGGGGGCCTACAATGAGCAGTTCTTC.

The chain combines TRBV5-4 with TRBJ1-2; 8 nucleotides align to TRBD1. J lost 8 bases, V lost 4 bases, and 10 bases had no gene match. Germline CDR1 and CDR2: SGHNT and YYREEE (reference sequence). The CDR3 runs to 14 residues. The DNA of the CDR3 is TGTGCCAGCAGCCTTCCGGACAGGGAGCACGGCTACACCTTC. Its protein is CASSLPDREHGYTF.

To note about this clonotype: At one of its ends the junction is not consistent with the germline gene, which may arise from a read error. This sequence joins TRBV28 and TRBJ2-3; D is unresolved. The CDR3 sequence is 12 residues long. Germline loops: CDR1 MDHEN, CDR2 SYDVKM. CDR3 loop: CASSGPLSDSPF. CDR3 DNA: TGTGCCAGCAGTGGTCCTCTGAGTGACTCCCCCTTT.

This clonotype was seen more than once but under ten times. This chain uses TRBV18 with TRBJ2-3; 10 nucleotides match TRBD1. CDR1 and CDR2 (germline): KGHSH, LQKENI. CDR3 length equals 16 residues. V shed 3 bases, J shed 5 bases, and the junction held 8 bases outside the gene matches. This chain's CDR3 is CASSPPGQGSRDTQYF. In nucleotides, the CDR3 is TGTGCCAGCTCACCCCCGGGACAGGGGTCGAGAGATACGCAGTATTTT.

In its sample, this clonotype was seen a few times. The rearrangement links TRBV7-9 to TRBJ1-2; 8 bases match TRBD1. The CDR3 runs 15 residues. Germline CDR1 and CDR2: SEHNR and FQNEAQ (reference sequence). V trimming: 5 bases; J trimming: 2 bases; junction bases outside the gene matches: 7. CDR3 sequence: CASSLGDRGNYGYTF. For the CDR3, the DNA is TGTGCCAGCAGCCTGGGCGACAGGGGAAACTATGGCTACACCTTC. The full variable domain, in which reference TRBV7-9 and TRBJ1-2 provide the parts outside the CDR3, is DTGVSQNPRHKITKRGQNVTFRCDPISEHNRLYWYRQTLGQGPEFLTYFQNEAQLEKSRLLSDRFSAERPKGSFSTLEIQRTEQGDSAMYLCASSLGDRGNYGYTFGSGTRLTVV.

This clonotype was observed at least ten times. The chain carries TRBV18 and TRBJ1-4, with D maybe TRBD1 (5 bases). V lost 2 bases and J 1 base, leaving 5 bases between the germline ends. Germline V gene sequence: CDR1 KGHSH, CDR2 LQKENI. This CDR3 has 14 amino acids. CDR3 amino acids: CASSPDRTNEKLFF. The DNA for the CDR3 is TGTGCCAGCTCACCAGACAGAACTAATGAAAAACTGTTTTTT.

There are a few counts of this clonotype. The J gene is TRBJ2-3, the V gene TRBV19, with 7 bases matching TRBD2. The CDR3 covers 16 residues. Germline CDR1 LNHDA, CDR2 SQIVND (reference sequence). Germline trimming cut 9 bases from V and 0 bases from J; bases unmatched to any gene: 12. CDR3 amino acids: CARDRQAGKSTDTQYF. CDR3 nucleotide sequence: TGTGCCAGGGATCGACAAGCGGGGAAAAGCACAGATACGCAGTATTTT.

J is TRBJ1-1 and V is TRBV18; weak D call: TRBD1 (5 bases). This CDR3 region has 11 residues. Trimming pared 3 bases from V and 8 bases from J, leaving 7 bases between. Germline CDR1 and CDR2: KGHSH and LQKENI. CDR3 region: CASSPGPEAFF. The CDR3 bases are TGTGCCAGCTCACCGGGGCCAGAAGCTTTCTTT.

The rearrangement joins TRBV19 to TRBJ1-5; no definite D call. The CDR3 has 14 amino acids. The germline V gene has CDR1 LNHDA and CDR2 SQIVND (reference sequence). V was trimmed by 3 bases and J by 0 bases, leaving 6 bases between them. CDR3 in amino acids: CASSIGHSNQPQHF. In DNA form, the CDR3 reads TGTGCCAGTAGTATCGGGCATAGCAATCAGCCCCAGCATTTT.

This clonotype was observed a handful of times. The chain recombines TRBV29-1 with TRBJ2-1; 12 bases align to TRBD2. V gave up 5 bases and J gave up 9 bases; unmatched junction bases: 11. The CDR3 covers 15 residues. Per the germline V gene, CDR1 is SQVTM and CDR2 is ANQGSEA. The CDR3 sequence is CSVPYPLAGGVEQFF. The CDR3 DNA is TGCAGCGTTCCCTATCCACTAGCGGGAGGAGTTGAGCAGTTCTTC.

This clonotype came up a few times. The chain has TRBV29-1 and TRBJ1-2; maybe TRBD1 (6 bases). This CDR3 is 14 amino acids long. The germline V gene has CDR1 SQVTM and CDR2 ANQGSEA. V was shortened by 3 bases and J by 5 bases, with 16 bases between the two germline ends. The CDR3 bases are TGCAGCGTTGAGGGAGAACAGGGAAAGTATGGCTACACCTTC. Translation gives CSVEGEQGKYGYTF. Full variable domain (remainder filled in from reference TRBV29-1 and TRBJ1-2): SAVISQKPSRDICQRGTSLTIQCQVDSQVTMMFWYRQQPGQSLTLIATANQGSEATYESGFVIDKFPISRPNLTFSTLTVSNMSPEDSSIYLCSVEGEQGKYGYTFGSGTRLTVV.

This clonotype showed up just a few times. The rearrangement links TRBV19 to TRBJ2-6, with D maybe TRBD2 (5 bases). Germline values: CDR1 LNHDA, CDR2 SQIVND (reference sequence). The CDR3 loop spans 15 amino acids. Trimming pared 10 bases from V and 3 bases from J, leaving 16 bases between. CDR3 coding DNA: TGTGCCACCACTAGGTCGGGTAATGGGGCCAACGTCCTGACTTTC. This sequence encodes CATTRSGNGANVLTF.

This clonotype was counted ten times or more. J is TRBJ2-1 and V is TRBV18, with TRBD1 as a possible D gene (6 bases). Germline-derived CDR1 and CDR2 are KGHSH and LQKENI. This CDR3 comprises 15 residues. V was clipped by 5 bases and J by 7 bases, with 18 bases between them. CDR3 sequence reads: CASSYGAGVENEQFF. CDR3 bases: TGTGCCAGCTCATACGGGGCAGGGGTTGAAAATGAGCAGTTCTTC.